The clone carrying this TCR beta chain has a count of ten or more. Its antigen is unknown. The source material, RNA transcripts, was used to amplify TCR beta CDR3 regions. Researchers ran a first-round RT-PCR on the TCR CDR3 using the HTBI primer set. Via MiXCR, TCRdb re-called the multiplex PCR reads, giving one row per CDR3 protein. Here the sample spans about 380,000 distinct CDR3 sequences, approximately 13% being singletons. The sample originates from a study of T cells in Graves' hyperthyroidism and ophthalmopathy. About the study: The authors collected peripheral blood at initial diagnosis, before any treatment.

Study observations and caveats: Among thyroid clonotypes expanded above 0.001, most also appeared in blood.

The germline V gene encodes CDR1 DFQATT and CDR2 SNEGSKA (reference sequence). Trimming at V came to 6 bases and at J to 2 bases, leaving 2 bases not matched to a gene. This CDR3 comprises 13 residues. Patients aged 18 to 65 with hyperthyroidism were newly diagnosed, with duration under 2 months. Sample collection date corresponds to first hyperthyroidism diagnosis, prior to any ophthalmopathy symptoms. The V gene is TRBV20-1, the J gene TRBJ1-3, with 9 bases matching TRBD1. The TCR was taken from a man aged 25-45 years with Graves' hyperthyroidism that later progressed to Graves' ophthalmopathy. Material: blood. CDR3 nucleotides: TGCAGTGCAAGGACAGGGGCTGGAAACACCATATATTTT. Protein sequence: CSARTGAGNTIYF.